This T cell receptor beta chain was identified in a study of blood T cells in healthy people across ages. Across the study: For every two T cells, template switching captured about one barcoded beta molecule.

Sample-barcoded 5' priming and a J-beta primer mix drove a second PCR of 7 to 11 cycles. Every cDNA molecule carried a tag from a template-switch adaptor bearing 12 random nucleotides. TCRdb redid the calling of the 5' RACE reads with MiXCR, one entry per CDR3 protein. The table records about 1,400,000 distinct CDR3 sequences, roughly 64% of them present only once. Notes on the study in general: The study regarded diversity estimates from one million T cells as underestimates. With unsorted PBMCs, a conclusive comparison of naive versus antigen-experienced cells was not possible.

Worth noting for this clonotype: Its specificity is not known.

Deletions cut 5 bases from V and 1 base from J, with 8 bases between. Germline CDR1 and CDR2: DFQATT and SNEGSKA (reference sequence). This CDR3 is built from 12 residues. V and J are TRBV20-1 and TRBJ1-1; D is unclear. The origin of this receptor is a man aged 18 to 35 in good health. The sequenced sample consisted of blood. The DNA of the CDR3 is TGCAGTGCTTCTAGGGCGAACACTGAAGCTTTCTTT. Amino acids: CSASRANTEAFF.